Listed here are 25 T cell receptor beta chains from one sample, sequenced in a study of regulatory T cells in long-lasting Graves disease. The time point: newly diagnosed GD, antithyroid drugs for less than 3 months. PBMC-derived RNA was used for the TCR library. To make TCR beta libraries, researchers used iRepertoire HTBI primers and Arm-PCR of CDR3 regions. TCRdb re-called the multiplex PCR reads with MiXCR, one entry per CDR3 protein. Of over 450,000 distinct CDR3 sequences detected, approximately 12% appear once; the ten largest clones hold 8% to 10%. Another study also made use of these data, one on T cells in Graves' hyperthyroidism and ophthalmopathy.

The sequencing used peripheral blood mononuclear cells (PBMCs), collected at new diagnosis, from a patient treated with antithyroid drugs. The receptors were sampled from a woman in her thirties with Graves disease.

The V gene is TRBV18, the J gene TRBJ1-1, with 9 bases that match TRBD1. The CDR3 length is 14 residues. Germline V lookup: CDR1 KGHSH, CDR2 LQKENI. V shed 2 bases, J shed 3 bases, and the junction held 1 base outside the gene matches. The CDR3 nucleotides read TGTGCCAGCTCACCAGGACAGGGGTACACTGAAGCTTTCTTT. It codes for CASSPGQGYTEAFF. The full variable domain, completed using reference TRBV18 and TRBJ1-1, is NAGVMQNPRHLVRRRGQEARLRCSPMKGHSHVYWYRQLPEEGLKFMVYLQKENIIDESGMPKERFSAEFPKEGPSILRIQQVVRGDSAAYFCASSPGQGYTEAFFGQGTRLTVV.

This clonotype was counted between two and nine times. The rearrangement uses TRBV30 and TRBJ2-7; unclear D gene. Trimming pared 5 bases from V and 5 bases from J, leaving 10 bases between. Germline-derived CDR1 and CDR2 are GTSNPN and SVGIG (reference sequence). The CDR3 totals 11 residues. The CDR3 DNA is TGTGCCTGGGAAATGAGCGACGAGCAGTACTTC. Translation gives CAWEMSDEQYF.

This clonotype was recorded at least ten times. The chain carries TRBV5-6 and TRBJ2-1, with D possibly TRBD2 on 6 matching bases. Trimming pared 4 bases from V and 7 bases from J, leaving 21 bases between. Germline-derived CDR1 and CDR2 are SGHDT and YYEEEE. CDR3 length: 16 amino acids. The CDR3, as DNA: TGTGCCAGCAGCCCAGCCCCGGCGGGACGCCAGAATGAGCAGTTCTTC. This translates into CASSPAPAGRQNEQFF.

This clonotype was seen at least ten times. The rearrangement joins TRBV2 to TRBJ1-2; D is ambiguous. The CDR3 has 12 amino acids. V lost 6 bases and J 4 bases, leaving 9 bases between the germline ends. CDR1 and CDR2 from the germline V gene are SNHLY and FYNNEI. The CDR3 coding sequence is TGTGCCAGCAGCACAGTGCGCTATGGCTACACCTTC. Protein product: CASSTVRYGYTF. Variable domain in full (rest from reference TRBV2 and TRBJ1-2): EPEVTQTPSHQVTQMGQEVILRCVPISNHLYFYWYRQILGQKVEFLVSFYNNEISEKSEIFDDQFSVERPDGSNFTLKIRSTKLEDSAMYFCASSTVRYGYTFGSGTRLTVV.

The V call is TRBV7-2, the J call TRBJ2-1; TRBD2 is a possible D gene (5 bases). CDR1 and CDR2 from the germline V gene are SGHTA and FQGNSA. The V and J ends lost 4 bases and 7 bases respectively, with 11 bases between them. This CDR3 spans 13 amino acids. This CDR3 reads CASSSTTVNEQFF. The CDR3, as DNA: TGTGCCAGCAGCTCGACTACCGTTAATGAGCAGTTCTTC.

The table lists this clonotype with many counts. This sequence joins TRBV18 and TRBJ2-3; TRBD2 matches at 8 bases. Looked up from germline, CDR1 is KGHSH and CDR2 is LQKENI. With V trimmed by 7 bases and J by 1 base, 7 bases remained unmatched. The length of the CDR3 is 15 residues. The CDR3 sequence is CASLILAVGTDTQYF. CDR3 bases: TGTGCCAGCTTAATACTAGCGGTAGGCACAGATACGCAGTATTTT.

The genes are TRBV3-1 and TRBJ2-1, with 14 nucleotides matching TRBD2. The V segment lost 4 bases and the J segment 10 bases; nucleotides outside the gene matches: 12. Germline CDR1 and CDR2: LGHDT and YNNKEL (reference sequence). CDR3 length: 17 amino acids. CDR3 residues: CASSRSAGTSGSNEQFF. Here the CDR3 DNA reads TGTGCCAGCAGCCGGTCTGCTGGGACTAGCGGGAGTAACGAGCAGTTCTTC.

The sample holds many counts of this clonotype. The V and J genes are TRBV11-2 and TRBJ2-1; possible D gene TRBD2, 5 bases. The V and J ends lost 2 bases and 0 bases respectively, with 11 bases between them. Germline V lookup: CDR1 SGHAT, CDR2 FQNNGV. CDR3 length: 16 residues. The CDR3 DNA follows: TGTGCCAGCAGCTTACAGCCTAGCAGCTCCTACAATGAGCAGTTCTTC. It encodes CASSLQPSSSYNEQFF.

This clonotype turned up a few times. The rearrangement links TRBV5-4 to TRBJ2-1, with 12 positions matching TRBD2. Germline lookup yields CDR1 SGHNT and CDR2 YYREEE (reference sequence). Trimming cost V 6 bases and J 4 bases; bases outside gene matches: 5. The CDR3 spans 15 residues. CDR3 coding DNA: TGTGCCAGCAAAAAGACTAGCGGGGGTTACAATGAGCAGTTCTTC. Translated: CASKKTSGGYNEQFF. Supplemented by reference TRBV5-4 and TRBJ2-1, the full variable domain reads ETGVTQSPTHLIKTRGQQVTLRCSSQSGHNTVSWYQQALGQGPQFIFQYYREEENGRGNFPPRFSGLQFPNYSSELNVNALELDDSALYLCASKKTSGGYNEQFFGPGTRLTVL.

This clonotype was observed many times. V is TRBV6-5 and J is TRBJ1-6; a weak D match, TRBD1 (6 bases). Germline V CDR1 and CDR2: MNHEY, SVGAGI. This CDR3 region has 15 residues. V dropped 2 bases and J dropped 8 bases, with 13 bases sitting between them. The chain's CDR3 is CASSYGGQGYSPLHF. The CDR3 DNA is TGTGCCAGCAGTTACGGTGGGCAGGGGTATTCACCCCTCCACTTT.

Ten or more counts support this clonotype. The chain uses TRBV20-1 and TRBJ1-1; D might be TRBD1 (6 bases). V was cut by 5 bases and J by 2 bases, with 15 bases left in between. CDR1 and CDR2 from the germline V gene are DFQATT and SNEGSKA (reference sequence). This CDR3 has 14 amino acids. CDR3 in amino acids: CSASMGAGNTEAFF. CDR3 nucleotide sequence: TGCAGTGCTTCGATGGGGGCCGGCAACACTGAAGCTTTCTTT.

This clonotype was observed at least ten times. The chain carries TRBV2 and TRBJ1-4; the D gene is possibly TRBD1 (5 bases). This CDR3 comprises 14 residues. The V and J ends lost 9 bases and 5 bases respectively, with 16 bases between them. Germline loops: CDR1 SNHLY, CDR2 FYNNEI. This chain's CDR3 is CASQDTGPNEKLFF. In DNA, the CDR3 is TGTGCCAGTCAAGATACAGGACCGAATGAAAAACTGTTTTTT.

This clonotype was counted ten times or more. The rearrangement uses TRBV9 and TRBJ2-3, with 8 bases lining up with TRBD2. This CDR3 has 14 amino acids. CDR1 SGDLS and CDR2 YYNGEE come from the germline V gene. V shed 3 bases, J shed 4 bases, and the junction held 4 bases outside the gene matches. The CDR3 DNA reads as TGTGCCAGCAGCGCCAGCGGGAGCGCAGATACGCAGTATTTT. Its protein product is CASSASGSADTQYF.

Ten or more counts support this clonotype. The genes are TRBV12-3 or TRBV12-4 and TRBJ2-1; TRBD1 matches 9 bases. This CDR3 is 20 amino acids long. The V gene end was trimmed by 6 bases and the J gene end by 4 bases; junction bases not matched to a gene: 22. CDR3 in DNA: TGTGCCAGCAGGGGCACCGGGACAGGGAAGGACCCGTGGGCTTACAATGAGCAGTTCTTC. This sequence encodes CASRGTGTGKDPWAYNEQFF.

This clonotype has a count of ten or more. V is TRBV7-2 and J is TRBJ2-5; D ambiguous. The germline V and J ends were trimmed by 1 base and 2 bases, with 8 bases remaining between them. The CDR3 has 14 residues. CDR1 is SGHTA, CDR2 FQGNSA, per germline. CDR3 protein: CASSLDSRQETQYF. Here the CDR3 DNA reads TGTGCCAGCAGCTTAGACAGCCGTCAAGAGACCCAGTACTTC.

This clonotype was recorded a few times. A much larger clone differs from this one at a single base, so this may be a read error. V gene TRBV6-5 combines with J gene TRBJ2-2; 13 bases are shared with TRBD2. Germline V gives CDR1 MNHEY, CDR2 SVGAGI. This CDR3 comprises 18 residues. V lost 2 bases to trimming and J lost 9 bases; unmatched junction nucleotides: 12. CDR3 in amino acids: CASSYKRTSGSVPRELFF. CDR3 DNA sequence: TGTGCCAGCAGTTACAAGAGGACTAGCGGGAGTGTACCCCGGGAGCTGTTTTTT.

Only a few counts were recorded for this clonotype. The chain couples TRBV7-6 to TRBJ1-1; maybe TRBD1 (5 bases). Germline loops: CDR1 SGHVS, CDR2 FNYEAQ. The CDR3 runs to 14 residues. V lost 5 bases and J lost 7, with 17 bases in between. DNA for the CDR3: TGTGCCAGCAGCCCTATTTCGGGGAGGGGTGAAGCTTTCTTT. Protein product: CASSPISGRGEAFF.

The V call is TRBV6-1, the J call TRBJ2-7, with D unresolved. The germline V gene encodes CDR1 MNHNS and CDR2 SASEGT. V was pared by 3 bases and J by 3 bases, with 9 bases between. This CDR3 has 13 residues. CDR3 nucleotide sequence: TGTGCCAGCAGTGACAGGCCTGACTACGAGCAGTACTTC. Translation: CASSDRPDYEQYF.

This clonotype was recorded many times. The chain employs TRBV19 and TRBJ1-1, with a weak D call TRBD1 (6 bases). In germline, CDR1 is LNHDA, CDR2 SQIVND (reference sequence). This CDR3 region has 12 residues. CDR3 nucleotide sequence: TGTGCTGTTCGGGACACGAACACTGAAGCTTTCTTT. This codes for CAVRDTNTEAFF. Combining the CDR3 with reference TRBV19 and TRBJ1-1 gives the whole variable domain DGGITQSPKYLFRKEGQNVTLSCEQNLNHDAMYWYRQDPGQGLRLIYYSQIVNDFQKGDIAEGYSVSREKKESFPLTVTSAQKNPTAFYLCAVRDTNTEAFFGQGTRLTVV.

This clonotype occurred many times. The chain uses TRBV18 and TRBJ1-5, with unresolved D. In germline, CDR1 is KGHSH, CDR2 LQKENI. The CDR3 is 13 amino acids. V was trimmed by 6 bases and J by 0 bases, leaving 6 bases between them. In nucleotides, the CDR3 is TGTGCCAGCTCCCAGGATAGCAATCAGCCCCAGCATTTT. It codes for CASSQDSNQPQHF.

CDR3 sequence: CASSQAPIAGPQFTPLHF. CDR3 DNA sequence: TGCGCCAGCAGCCAAGCCCCGATCGCGGGACCCCAATTCACACCCCTCCACTTT. V usage is TRBV4-1 and J usage is TRBJ1-6; D is perhaps TRBD1 (5 bases). Germline CDR1 reads MGHRA; CDR2 reads YSYEKL. The CDR3 is 18 amino acids. The V and J ends lost 1 base and 11 bases respectively, with 24 bases between them.

In its sample, this clonotype was seen a few times. V usage is TRBV28 and J usage is TRBJ2-7; D not resolved. CDR3 length: 13 amino acids. V dropped 1 base and J dropped 0 bases, with 4 bases sitting between them. Germline V lookup: CDR1 MDHEN, CDR2 SYDVKM. CDR3 region: CASSLFYSYEQYF. DNA for the CDR3: TGTGCCAGCAGTTTATTTTACTCCTACGAGCAGTACTTC.

This clonotype was seen a single time. The chain links TRBV24-1 to TRBJ2-7; D remains ambiguous. Trimming left V 5 bases short and J 0 bases short, with 7 bases between. The CDR3 loop spans 13 amino acids. The germline gives CDR1 KGHDR, CDR2 SFDVKD. CDR3 coding DNA: TGTGCCACCAGTGTCTCGAGCTCCTACGAGCAGTACTTC. Residues: CATSVSSSYEQYF.

This clonotype was observed a few times. The V call is TRBV11-3, the J call TRBJ2-3; no reliable D call. The CDR3 spans 14 residues. CDR1 and CDR2 (germline): SGHNT, YENEEA. Trimming left V 2 bases short and J 2 bases short, with 8 bases between. The CDR3 loop reads CASSLLDLTDTQYF. The CDR3 DNA reads as TGTGCCAGCAGCTTACTCGATCTCACAGATACGCAGTATTTT.

This chain connects TRBV19 to TRBJ2-1; a weak D match, TRBD2 (5 bases). The germline gives CDR1 LNHDA, CDR2 SQIVND (reference sequence). The CDR3 runs 14 residues. V lost 6 bases, J lost 3 bases, and 12 bases lay in between. CDR3 loop: CASSRETNYNEQFF. Here the CDR3 DNA reads TGTGCCAGTAGCCGGGAAACAAACTACAATGAGCAGTTCTTC.